One T cell receptor beta chain is described in this entry. This PCR relied on a set of 60 Vbeta primers and 13 Jbeta primers. Using immunoSEQ multiplex PCR, the repertoire was profiled, and TCRdb retains in-frame clones only, with some absent. This table holds around 71,000 clones, around 72% found once. The CDR3 sequence is 15 residues long. Germline assignment: CDR1 MNHEY and CDR2 SVGAGI. Losses at the gene ends were 0 bases for V and 6 bases for J; bases not matched to a gene: 4. This entry belongs to a study of cytomegalovirus exposure and HLA in healthy donors. This sequence was found in a male donor in good health and CMV-seropositive. J is TRBJ2-1 and V is TRBV6-5; TRBD2 agrees at 8 bases. Sequencing was carried out using PBMCs. CDR3 protein: CASSYSGTSVNEQFF. In nucleotides, the CDR3 is TGTGCCAGCAGTTACTCCGGGACTAGTGTCAATGAGCAGTTCTTC.